The next 29 T cell receptor beta chains were all read from a single sample in a study of T cell changes during pregnancy in multiple sclerosis. Method: immunoSEQ multiplex PCR; TCRdb's copy keeps in-frame clones and lacks some. The sample has around 70,000 clones; over 85% are singletons. The sequenced sample was peripheral blood, obtained in the second trimester of pregnancy. These receptors were taken from a female donor in good health, enrolled as a control in a pregnancy study.

V gene TRBV7-9 combines with J gene TRBJ2-7, with 7 positions matching TRBD1. The V segment lost 5 bases and the J segment 2 bases; nucleotides outside the gene matches: 9. Per germline, CDR1 SEHNR and CDR2 FQNEAQ (reference sequence). This CDR3 contains 15 residues. The CDR3 is CASSRAWDSTYEQYF. The CDR3 DNA reads TGTGCCAGCAGCCGAGCATGGGACAGCACCTACGAGCAGTACTTC.

This rearrangement joins TRBV7-9 to TRBJ1-6; 7 bases agree with TRBD1. V lost 5 bases, J lost 9 bases, and 13 bases stayed unmatched. Germline V lookup: CDR1 SEHNR, CDR2 FQNEAQ (reference sequence). CDR3 length equals 16 residues. The CDR3, as DNA: TGTGCCAGCAGCCCAGTGGAAAGGGACAGAGGTTCACCCCTCCACTTT. Translated: CASSPVERDRGSPLHF.

The rearrangement joins TRBV28 to TRBJ1-2; D remains unclear. Trimming took off 8 bases at V and 4 bases at J, with 14 bases between the two ends. The CDR3 has 13 residues. Germline V gives CDR1 MDHEN, CDR2 SYDVKM. In DNA form, the CDR3 reads TGTGCCAGCGGGTCCGGGTCCTTCTATGGCTACACCTTC. Its translation is CASGSGSFYGYTF.

V gene TRBV6-4 combines with J gene TRBJ2-2; TRBD1 agrees at 9 bases. Germline values: CDR1 MRHNA, CDR2 SNTAGT. Trimming cost V 6 bases and J 6 bases; bases outside gene matches: 5. The CDR3 has 14 amino acids. CDR3 bases: TGTGCCAGCAGCCGGGACAGGGTGGCCGGGGAGCTGTTTTTT. It is translated as CASSRDRVAGELFF.

This clone appeared a few times. The V gene is TRBV7-2, the J gene TRBJ1-3; 8 bases are a match to TRBD1. Germline V CDR1 and CDR2: SGHTA, FQGNSA. The CDR3 is 13 amino acids. With V trimmed by 2 bases and J by 11 bases, 5 bases remained unmatched. The CDR3, as DNA: TGTGCCAGCAGCTTACTAACAGGGGGGGCCATATATTTT. Translated: CASSLLTGGAIYF.

The J gene is TRBJ1-3, the V gene TRBV30; D unresolved. V lost 5 bases and J lost 4, with 9 bases in between. CDR3 length equals 12 residues. In germline, CDR1 is GTSNPN, CDR2 SVGIG (reference sequence). Here the CDR3 reads CAWGAGGNTIYF. CDR3 coding DNA: TGTGCCTGGGGAGCGGGGGGAAACACCATATATTTT.

J is TRBJ2-5 and V is TRBV7-3; D unclear. Deletions cut 2 bases from V and 5 bases from J, with 15 bases between. The CDR3 is 15 amino acids. Germline CDR1 is SGHTA and CDR2 is FQGTGA. CDR3 bases: TGTGCCAGCAGCTTATTGGGCCAAAACATGGAGACCCAGTACTTC. Translating it yields CASSLLGQNMETQYF.

The V and J genes are TRBV29-1 and TRBJ2-3; 7 nucleotides agree with TRBD2. J lost 5 bases, V lost 4 bases, and 12 bases had no gene match. CDR3 size: 15 residues. CDR1 is SQVTM and CDR2 is ANQGSEA in the germline V gene. CDR3 DNA: TGCAGCGTTGCTGTGGTCGGCGGGGAGGGAGATACGCAGTATTTT. As protein: CSVAVVGGEGDTQYF.

This chain links TRBV11-2 with TRBJ2-2, with no clear D. V shed 1 base and J shed 1 base, with 7 bases lying between them. Germline values: CDR1 SGHAT, CDR2 FQNNGV. The CDR3 is 15 residues long. In nucleotides, the CDR3 is TGTGCCAGCAGCTTAGTTAGCCAGAACACCGGGGAGCTGTTTTTT. Residues: CASSLVSQNTGELFF.

The chain links TRBV27 to TRBJ2-5, with D hard to call. Germline V CDR1 and CDR2: MNHEY, SMNVEV (reference sequence). This CDR3 is built from 15 residues. V lost 6 bases, J lost 5 bases, and 19 bases lay in between. This CDR3 is CASSPTVMAGETQYF. CDR3 DNA sequence: TGTGCCAGCAGCCCCACCGTTATGGCCGGGGAGACCCAGTACTTC.

The gene calls are TRBV4-3 and TRBJ1-2; 8 nucleotides align to TRBD1. This CDR3 is 15 amino acids long. Germline trimming cut 0 bases from V and 3 bases from J; bases unmatched to any gene: 3. Germline values: CDR1 LGHNA, CDR2 YSLEER. The CDR3 protein is CASSQDTGGYYGYTF. The CDR3 DNA is TGCGCCAGCAGCCAAGACACAGGGGGGTACTATGGCTACACCTTC.

This chain uses TRBV4-3 with TRBJ1-2; 7 bases fit TRBD1. The CDR3 totals 14 residues. After removal of 1 base from V and 8 bases from J, the junction contained 7 bases not matched to a gene. Germline V gene sequence: CDR1 LGHNA, CDR2 YSLEER. Here the CDR3 DNA reads TGCGCCAGCAGCCAAGCCCTGACAGGGCGCGGCTACACCTTC. Protein sequence: CASSQALTGRGYTF.

This rearrangement joins TRBV5-1 to TRBJ1-4; D is undetermined. The V end lost 6 bases, the J end lost 4 bases, and 16 bases lay between the germline ends. The CDR3 is made up of 15 amino acids. The germline gives CDR1 SGHRS, CDR2 YFSETQ. The CDR3 sequence: CASTPLGGLNEKLFF. Written as DNA, the CDR3 is TGCGCCAGCACCCCCTTAGGTGGACTTAATGAAAAACTGTTTTTT.

Notes on this clone: Its ends do not fully match the called genes, so a read error is possible. This sequence joins TRBV7-9 and TRBJ1-2, with D possibly being TRBD1 (5 bases). Germline V gives CDR1 SEHNR, CDR2 FQNEAQ (reference sequence). CDR3 size: 9 residues. The DNA for the CDR3 is TGTGCCATCCACAGGAGCGACGCCTTC. Its translation: CAIHRSDAF.

V is TRBV7-9 and J is TRBJ1-5, with 8 bases matching TRBD1. CDR3 length: 15 residues. Per the germline V gene, CDR1 is SEHNR and CDR2 is FQNEAQ (reference sequence). V lost 5 bases to trimming and J lost 7 bases; unmatched junction nucleotides: 10. The chain's CDR3 is CASSRDQGAGQPQHF. The CDR3 coding sequence is TGTGCCAGCAGCCGAGACCAGGGGGCAGGACAGCCCCAGCATTTT.

The V gene is TRBV4-1, the J gene TRBJ1-1; the D gene is possibly TRBD1 (6 bases). This CDR3 has 15 amino acids. Germline assignment: CDR1 MGHRA and CDR2 YSYEKL. V gave up 1 base and J gave up 4 bases, with 13 bases separating them. CDR3 residues: CASSQAGGSGTEAFF. The CDR3 DNA is TGCGCCAGCAGCCAAGCGGGGGGCTCAGGCACTGAAGCTTTCTTT.

The chain recombines TRBV11-2 with TRBJ1-1; weak D call: TRBD1 (5 bases). Looked up from germline, CDR1 is SGHAT and CDR2 is FQNNGV. The CDR3 consists of 14 residues. The V and J ends lost 2 bases and 4 bases respectively, with 11 bases between them. DNA of the CDR3: TGTGCCAGCAGCTTAATGGGGGAGGGCACTGAAGCTTTCTTT. This codes for CASSLMGEGTEAFF.

The rearrangement joins TRBV7-2 to TRBJ2-1; no reliable D call. Trimming took 1 base from V and 6 from J, leaving 7 bases between them. Germline values: CDR1 SGHTA, CDR2 FQGNSA. The CDR3 covers 13 residues. CDR3 amino acids: CASSLDPGNEQFF. CDR3 DNA sequence: TGTGCCAGCAGCTTAGACCCAGGCAATGAGCAGTTCTTC.

The chain joins TRBV27 to TRBJ2-1; 13 bases line up with TRBD2. The germline CDR1 and CDR2 sequences are MNHEY and SMNVEV (reference sequence). V shed 2 bases, J shed 4 bases, and the junction held 8 bases outside the gene matches. CDR3 size: 18 residues. The DNA for the CDR3 is TGTGCCAGCAGTTTACCCTCGCCGGGACTAGCGGGGTACAATGAGCAGTTCTTC. It is translated as CASSLPSPGLAGYNEQFF.

The chain recombines TRBV10-3 with TRBJ2-1, with D possibly matching TRBD2 (6 bases). The CDR3 is 16 amino acids. V was trimmed by 4 bases and J by 0 bases, leaving 13 bases between them. Germline lookup yields CDR1 ENHRY and CDR2 SYGVKD. CDR3 amino acids: CAISVRAGSSYNEQFF. For the CDR3, the DNA is TGTGCCATCAGTGTGAGGGCGGGGAGCTCCTACAATGAGCAGTTCTTC.

The gene calls are TRBV6-1 and TRBJ2-2, with 9 bases fitting TRBD2. The germline V gene has CDR1 MNHNS and CDR2 SASEGT. Unmatched junction bases numbered 6, after V lost 2 bases and J lost 8 bases. There are 15 residues in the CDR3. CDR3 sequence: CASSELAGRTGELFF. The CDR3 DNA reads as TGTGCCAGCAGTGAACTAGCGGGGCGGACGGGGGAGCTGTTTTTT.

The chain uses TRBV2 and TRBJ1-6, with 8 bases that match TRBD1. The V and J ends lost 6 bases and 5 bases, in that order; junction bases with no gene match: 9. Germline V gene data show CDR1 as SNHLY and CDR2 as FYNNEI. The CDR3 sequence is 16 residues long. The CDR3 is CASSGQGGINNSPLHF. The CDR3 bases are TGTGCCAGCAGCGGACAGGGAGGTATTAATAATTCACCCCTCCACTTT.

The J gene is TRBJ1-1, the V gene TRBV2; 7 bases are shared with TRBD1. Germline V gene sequence: CDR1 SNHLY, CDR2 FYNNEI. V dropped 6 bases and J dropped 1; count of bases not matched to a gene: 5. The CDR3 runs to 14 residues. This CDR3 is CASRRQGSNTEAFF. The CDR3 region has the DNA TGTGCCAGCAGACGACAGGGTTCGAACACTGAAGCTTTCTTT.

The rearrangement links TRBV7-8 to TRBJ1-1; TRBD1 matches at 10 bases. Germline V gene lookup returns CDR1 SGHVS and CDR2 FQNEAQ. The CDR3 loop spans 17 amino acids. Trimming cost V 2 bases and J 7 bases; bases outside gene matches: 13. This CDR3 reads CASSLLGTGDLHSEAFF. CDR3 DNA: TGTGCCAGCAGCTTATTAGGGACAGGGGATCTTCATAGTGAAGCTTTCTTT.

This sequence joins TRBV7-9 and TRBJ1-2; the D gene is possibly TRBD1 (5 bases). Deletions cut 0 bases from V and 13 bases from J, with 18 bases between. This CDR3 spans 14 amino acids. The V gene's germline CDR1 is SEHNR and CDR2 FQNEAQ (reference sequence). CDR3 residues: CASSLARAGPKPTF. For the CDR3, the DNA is TGTGCCAGCAGCTTAGCCAGGGCCGGCCCCAAACCCACCTTC.

V usage is TRBV28 and J usage is TRBJ2-1, with D uncertain. V lost 8 bases, J lost 6 bases, and 8 bases lay in between. From germline, CDR1 is MDHEN and CDR2 SYDVKM. This CDR3 contains 11 residues. In nucleotides, the CDR3 is TGTGCCAGCGGCTCCACCAATGAGCAGTTCTTC. Encoded protein: CASGSTNEQFF.

This clone was picked up one time. V gene TRBV14 combines with J gene TRBJ1-2; the D is unclear. Germline V gene lookup returns CDR1 SGHDN and CDR2 FVKESK. The CDR3 runs to 13 residues. Trimming stripped 8 bases from V and 2 bases from J, with 12 bases between. Here the CDR3 reads CASSPFVNYGYTF. CDR3 bases: TGTGCCAGCTCCCCTTTTGTGAACTATGGCTACACCTTC.

V gene TRBV2 combines with J gene TRBJ1-6, with D possibly being TRBD1 (5 bases). The germline V gene has CDR1 SNHLY and CDR2 FYNNEI. CDR3 size: 13 residues. The V end lost 7 bases, the J end lost 9 bases, and 13 bases lay between the germline ends. The CDR3 is CASTDNRGSPLHF. The CDR3 DNA is TGTGCCAGCACGGACAACCGTGGTTCACCCCTCCACTTT.

V is TRBV19 and J is TRBJ1-5; no definite D call. V dropped 9 bases and J dropped 6 bases, with 12 bases sitting between them. The germline V gene encodes CDR1 LNHDA and CDR2 SQIVND (reference sequence). The CDR3 has 12 residues. The CDR3 nucleotides are TGTGCCAGCGGGCTGGCGGGTCAGCCCCAGCATTTT. This codes for CASGLAGQPQHF.